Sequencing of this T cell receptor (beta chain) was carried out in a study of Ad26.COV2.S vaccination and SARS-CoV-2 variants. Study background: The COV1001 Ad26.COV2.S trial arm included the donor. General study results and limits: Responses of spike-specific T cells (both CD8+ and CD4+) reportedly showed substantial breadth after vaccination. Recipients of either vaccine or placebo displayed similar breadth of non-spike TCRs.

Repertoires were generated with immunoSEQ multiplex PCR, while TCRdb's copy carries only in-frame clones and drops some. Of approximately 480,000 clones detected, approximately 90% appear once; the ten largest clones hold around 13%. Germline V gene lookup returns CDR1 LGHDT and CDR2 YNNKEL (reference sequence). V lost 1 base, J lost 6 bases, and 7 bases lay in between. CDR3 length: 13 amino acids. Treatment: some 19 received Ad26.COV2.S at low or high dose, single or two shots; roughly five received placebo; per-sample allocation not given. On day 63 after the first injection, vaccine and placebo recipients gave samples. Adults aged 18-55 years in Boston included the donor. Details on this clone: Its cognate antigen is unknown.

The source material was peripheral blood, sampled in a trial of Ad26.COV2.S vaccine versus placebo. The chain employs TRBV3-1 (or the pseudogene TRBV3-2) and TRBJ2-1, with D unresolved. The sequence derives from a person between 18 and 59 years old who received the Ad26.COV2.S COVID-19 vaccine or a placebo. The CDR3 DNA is TGTGCCAGCAGCCAAGGCATCTCCAATGAGCAGTTCTTC. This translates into CASSQGISNEQFF.